This is a list of T cell receptor beta chains from one sample in a study of cytotoxic CD8 clonotypes in ibrutinib-treated CLL. Sequenced by immunoSEQ multiplex PCR; TCRdb stores in-frame clones only, minus some. Of more than 140,000 clones in the sample, 77% are singletons; the top ten hold 25% to 35%. The sample in question was PBMCs, obtained after 12 months of ibrutinib treatment. These TCRs come from a human donor with chronic lymphocytic leukemia. Each CDR3 is given with its conserved first and last residue. The order of the fields is V gene, J gene, clone size, D gene, CDR3 protein, CDR3 DNA. The D gene is left open where the match is weak. Expanded clones get a size class; other rows say once, few or many, or leave the size out.

TRBV27	TRBJ1-5	few	TRBD1	CASSPGTGSQPQHF	TGTGCCAGCAGTCCCGGGACAGGGAGTCAGCCCCAGCATTTT
TRBV5-6	TRBJ2-7	-	-	CASSFQYYEQYF	TGTGCCAGCAGCTTCCAGTACTACGAGCAGTACTTC
TRBV5-5	TRBJ2-4	-	-	CASTGLAKNIQYF	TGTGCCTCGACGGGTCTAGCCAAAAACATTCAGTACTTC
TRBV19	TRBJ2-5	-	-	CASSAVTEETQYF	TGTGCCAGTAGTGCTGTGACAGAAGAGACCCAGTACTTC
TRBV9	TRBJ2-7	-	-	CASSPGQSPSYEQYF	TGTGCCAGCAGTCCTGGACAGAGTCCATCCTACGAGCAGTACTTC
TRBV18	TRBJ1-2	-	TRBD1	CASSGDRGIYGYTF	TGTGCCAGCTCAGGGGACAGGGGCATCTATGGCTACACCTTC
TRBV6-1	TRBJ1-5	-	-	CASSEWTGNQPQHF	TGTGCCAGCAGTGAGTGGACAGGCAATCAGCCCCAGCATTTT
TRBV21-1	TRBJ2-7	once	-	CARNTLAGVPSYEQYF	TGTGCCAGGAATACACTAGCGGGAGTCCCTTCCTACGAGCAGTACTTC
TRBV11-3	TRBJ2-4	-	TRBD2	CASSHETSGSHIQYF	TGTGCCAGCAGCCACGAGACTAGCGGGAGCCACATTCAGTACTTC
TRBV27	TRBJ2-1	-	TRBD2	CASSSGGNYNEQFF	TGTGCCAGCAGTAGCGGGGGAAACTACAATGAGCAGTTCTTC
TRBV28	TRBJ2-7	-	-	CASTISSAYEQYF	TGTGCCAGCACAATTAGTAGCGCGTACGAGCAGTACTTC
TRBV5-6	TRBJ2-1	few	-	CASSLLLELSEQFF	TGTGCCAGCAGCTTGTTATTGGAGTTGAGTGAGCAGTTCTTC
TRBV9	TRBJ2-5	-	TRBD2	CASRPTSGGAETQYF	TGTGCCAGCAGACCCACTAGCGGGGGGGCCGAGACCCAGTACTTC
TRBV7-2	TRBJ1-5	-	-	CASSLGALSQPQHF	TGTGCCAGCAGCTTAGGGGCCCTGAGTCAGCCCCAGCATTTT
TRBV12-5	TRBJ2-3	-	-	CASGPAYGETQYF	TGTGCTAGTGGTCCGGCCTATGGTGAGACGCAGTATTTT
TRBV5-4	TRBJ2-2	few	-	CASSFPWGLNTGELFF	TGTGCCAGCAGCTTCCCGTGGGGACTGAACACCGGGGAGCTGTTTTTT
TRBV6-5	TRBJ1-5	-	TRBD1	CASSRDRGQGQPQHF	TGTGCCAGCAGTCGGGACAGGGGGCAGGGTCAGCCCCAGCATTTT
TRBV7-2	TRBJ1-5	-	TRBD1	CASSLWGQGAGQPQHF	TGTGCCAGCAGCTTATGGGGACAGGGGGCCGGACAGCCCCAGCATTTT
TRBV9	TRBJ2-7	-	-	CASSVSGTATYEQYF	TGTGCCAGCAGCGTGTCTGGGACGGCTACCTACGAGCAGTACTTC
TRBV7-6	TRBJ1-5	-	-	CASSLAQGYQPQHF	TGTGCCAGCAGCTTAGCGCAGGGCTATCAGCCCCAGCATTTT
TRBV5-1	TRBJ1-3	-	-	CASSLEAGTGNTIYF	TGCGCCAGCAGCTTGGAGGCAGGGACTGGAAACACCATATATTTT
TRBV7-9	TRBJ1-2	-	-	CASSFGGDGYTF	TGTGCCAGCAGCTTTGGAGGGGATGGCTACACCTTC
TRBV6-5	TRBJ1-4	once	TRBD1	CASSSGTGSNEKLFF	TGTGCCAGCAGCTCCGGGACAGGGAGTAATGAAAAACTGTTTTTT